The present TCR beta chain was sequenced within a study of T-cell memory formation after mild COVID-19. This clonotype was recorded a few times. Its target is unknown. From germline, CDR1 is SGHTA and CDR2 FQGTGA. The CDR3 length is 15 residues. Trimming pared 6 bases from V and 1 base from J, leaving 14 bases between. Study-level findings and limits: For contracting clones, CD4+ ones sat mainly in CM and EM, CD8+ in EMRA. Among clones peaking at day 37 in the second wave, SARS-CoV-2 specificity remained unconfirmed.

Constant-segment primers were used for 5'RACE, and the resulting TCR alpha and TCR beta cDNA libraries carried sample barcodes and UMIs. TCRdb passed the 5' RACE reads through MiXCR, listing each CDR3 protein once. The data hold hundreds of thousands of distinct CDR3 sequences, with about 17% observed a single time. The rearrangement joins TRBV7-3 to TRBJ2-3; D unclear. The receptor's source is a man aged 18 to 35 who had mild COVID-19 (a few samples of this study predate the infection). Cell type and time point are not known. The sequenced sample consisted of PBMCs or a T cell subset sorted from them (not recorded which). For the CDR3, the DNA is TGTGCCAGCAGTTATCAGTCGGGCGGCACAGATACGCAGTATTTT. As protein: CASSYQSGGTDTQYF.